This passage covers 15 T cell receptor beta chains from one sample sequenced in a study of blood T cell repertoires in COVID-19. This table comes from immunoSEQ multiplex PCR, and its TCRdb copy is limited to in-frame clones, with some not included. The table has 110,000 to 150,000 clones, 65% to 90% seen once; the top ten hold 2.5% to 3%. The sequenced sample consisted of peripheral blood. The receptors stem from a man between 45 and 60 years old with acute or convalescent COVID-19.

The CDR3 protein is CASSLSWGEKLFF. DNA of the CDR3: TGTGCCAGCAGTTTATCCTGGGGCGAAAAACTGTTTTTT. The J gene is TRBJ1-4, the V gene TRBV27; D is possibly TRBD1 (5 bases). V was pared by 0 bases and J by 8 bases, with 7 bases between. Germline-derived CDR1 and CDR2 are MNHEY and SMNVEV (reference sequence). The CDR3 consists of 13 residues.

This clone has only one observation. This chain joins TRBV5-4 and TRBJ2-5; weak D call: TRBD2 (6 bases). The CDR3 spans 13 residues. CDR1 and CDR2 (germline): SGHNT, YYREEE (reference sequence). V lost 0 bases, J lost 8 bases, and 11 bases lay in between. CDR3 region: CASSLGDWGTQYF. DNA of the CDR3: TGTGCCAGCAGCTTGGGGGACTGGGGTACCCAGTACTTC.

This clone is a singleton in its sample. The chain combines TRBV6-6 with TRBJ2-5, with D maybe TRBD1 (6 bases). The V gene's germline CDR1 is MNHNY and CDR2 SVGAGI (reference sequence). The CDR3 spans 15 residues. V shed 6 bases and J shed 5 bases, with 19 bases lying between them. This chain's CDR3 is CASRPGTLNGETQYF. CDR3 in DNA: TGTGCCAGCAGACCCGGGACACTAAACGGGGAGACCCAGTACTTC.

The chain couples TRBV20-1 to TRBJ2-7; 9 bases match TRBD2. The CDR3 covers 13 residues. From germline, CDR1 is DFQATT and CDR2 SNEGSKA (reference sequence). Trimming took 3 bases from V and 5 from J; bases not matched to a gene: 5. For the CDR3, the DNA is TGCAGTGCTAGTGGGGGACTAGCCAACGAGCAGTACTTC. This sequence encodes CSASGGLANEQYF.

V usage is TRBV28 and J usage is TRBJ1-5; D is ambiguous. CDR1 is MDHEN and CDR2 is SYDVKM in the germline V gene. Trimming shortened V by 5 bases and J by 5 bases, and 13 bases separated the two germline ends. CDR3 length: 14 residues. CDR3 DNA sequence: TGTGCCAGCAGTCCGACCGTAGGAGATCAGCCCCAGCATTTT. It codes for CASSPTVGDQPQHF. Full variable domain (outside the CDR3, taken from reference TRBV28 and TRBJ1-5): DVKVTQSSRYLVKRTGEKVFLECVQDMDHENMFWYRQDPGLGLRLIYFSYDVKMKEKGDIPEGYSVSREKKERFSLILESASTNQTSMYLCASSPTVGDQPQHFGDGTRLSIL.

V is TRBV5-1 and J is TRBJ2-5; the match to TRBD1 covers 11 bases. CDR3 length equals 15 residues. V lost 3 bases and J lost 1; bases outside the gene matches: 2. CDR1 and CDR2 from the germline V gene are SGHRS and YFSETQ. CDR3 in DNA: TGCGCCAGCAGCTCGGGACAGGGGGTCCAAGAGACCCAGTACTTC. Its translation is CASSSGQGVQETQYF.

The chain has TRBV27 and TRBJ2-7; a weak D match, TRBD1 (5 bases). The CDR3 totals 15 residues. Trimming removed 0 bases from V and 1 base from J, with 10 bases in between. CDR1 MNHEY and CDR2 SMNVEV come from the germline V gene (reference sequence). The CDR3 sequence: CASSLSYRSSYEQYF. The CDR3 DNA sequence: TGTGCCAGCAGTTTATCCTACAGGTCTTCCTACGAGCAGTACTTC.

The V gene is TRBV25-1, the J gene TRBJ2-7; 7 bases map to TRBD1. Per germline, CDR1 MGHDK and CDR2 SYGVNS. The trim removed 9 bases at V and 4 bases at J, leaving 9 bases unmatched. This CDR3 contains 13 residues. The CDR3 DNA reads TGTGCCAGTAATAGGGACAGAAATTACGAGCAGTACTTC. It is translated as CASNRDRNYEQYF.

The chain uses TRBV3-1 (or the pseudogene TRBV3-2) and TRBJ1-6; perhaps TRBD1 as D (5 bases). CDR3 length: 13 amino acids. Looked up from germline, CDR1 is LGHDT and CDR2 is YNNKEL (reference sequence). V was shortened by 1 base and J by 8 bases, with 6 bases between the two germline ends. The CDR3 sequence is CASSQAGDSPLHF. CDR3 nucleotides: TGTGCCAGCAGCCAAGCGGGGGATTCACCCCTCCACTTT.

This chain links TRBV5-5 with TRBJ2-7; 8 positions match TRBD1. Germline CDR1 and CDR2: SGHKS and YYEKEE (reference sequence). The CDR3 is made up of 13 amino acids. The V and J ends lost 2 bases and 6 bases, in that order; junction bases with no gene match: 4. The CDR3 nucleotides read TGTGCCAGCAGCTTAACGGGACAGGCCGAGCAGTACTTC. Protein product: CASSLTGQAEQYF.

This rearrangement joins TRBV4-1 to TRBJ1-5; the match to TRBD1 covers 9 bases. V trimming: 4 bases; J trimming: 4 bases; junction bases outside the gene matches: 8. From germline, CDR1 is MGHRA and CDR2 YSYEKL. The CDR3 spans 16 residues. Here the CDR3 DNA reads TGCGCCAGCAGCCTTTTTAGGGACAGGGATAATCAGCCCCAGCATTTT. Its protein product is CASSLFRDRDNQPQHF.

The J gene is TRBJ1-1, the V gene TRBV5-1, with D perhaps TRBD1 (5 bases). The length of the CDR3 is 14 residues. Germline CDR1 is SGHRS and CDR2 is YFSETQ. V was trimmed by 0 bases and J by 2 bases, leaving 8 bases between them. This chain's CDR3 is CASSLDQGNTEAFF. As DNA, the CDR3 is TGCGCCAGCAGCTTGGATCAGGGTAACACTGAAGCTTTCTTT.

This chain joins TRBV9 and TRBJ2-3, with TRBD2 matching over 10 bases. CDR3 length equals 15 residues. CDR1 and CDR2 from the germline V gene are SGDLS and YYNGEE. The J segment lost 4 bases and the V segment lost 0 bases, leaving 2 bases of the junction unmatched. CDR3 sequence reads: CASSVAGTSADTQYF. DNA of the CDR3: TGTGCCAGCAGCGTAGCCGGGACTAGCGCAGATACGCAGTATTTT.

Here the CDR3 DNA reads TGTGCCAGCAGCGTAGGGCAGAACTATGGCTACACCTTC. Translation gives CASSVGQNYGYTF. V gene TRBV9 combines with J gene TRBJ1-2; D is uncertain. Trimming cost V 0 bases and J 2 bases, with 5 bases left between them. Germline CDR1 SGDLS, CDR2 YYNGEE. The CDR3 has 13 residues.

The chain combines TRBV6-1 with TRBJ2-2; 7 bases agree with TRBD1. The ends lost 1 base at V and 5 bases at J; junction bases unmatched: 4. The CDR3 spans 15 residues. Germline V gene sequence: CDR1 MNHNS, CDR2 SASEGT. In DNA, the CDR3 is TGTGCCAGCAGTGAAGGGACAGGCGAAACCGGGGAGCTGTTTTTT. It yields the protein CASSEGTGETGELFF.